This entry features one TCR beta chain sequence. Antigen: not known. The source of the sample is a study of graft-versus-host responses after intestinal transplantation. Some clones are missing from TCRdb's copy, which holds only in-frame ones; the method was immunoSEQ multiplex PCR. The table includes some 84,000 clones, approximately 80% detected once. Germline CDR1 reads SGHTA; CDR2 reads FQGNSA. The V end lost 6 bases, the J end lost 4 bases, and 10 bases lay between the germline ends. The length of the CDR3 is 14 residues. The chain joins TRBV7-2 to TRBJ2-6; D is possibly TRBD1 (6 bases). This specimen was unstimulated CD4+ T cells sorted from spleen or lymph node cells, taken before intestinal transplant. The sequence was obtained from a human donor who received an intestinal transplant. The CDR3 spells CASRTGAGANVLTF. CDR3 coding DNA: TGTGCCAGCAGGACAGGAGCGGGGGCCAACGTCCTGACTTTC.